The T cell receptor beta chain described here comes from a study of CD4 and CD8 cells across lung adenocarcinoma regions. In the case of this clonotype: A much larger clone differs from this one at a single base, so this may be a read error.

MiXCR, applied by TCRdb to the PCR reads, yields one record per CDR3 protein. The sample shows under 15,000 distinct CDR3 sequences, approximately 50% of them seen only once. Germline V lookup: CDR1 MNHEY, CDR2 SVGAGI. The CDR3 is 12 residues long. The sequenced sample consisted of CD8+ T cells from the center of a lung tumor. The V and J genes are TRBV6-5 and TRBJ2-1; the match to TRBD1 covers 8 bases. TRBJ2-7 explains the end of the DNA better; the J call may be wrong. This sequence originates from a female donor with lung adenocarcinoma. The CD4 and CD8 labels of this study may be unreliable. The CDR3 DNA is TGTGCCAACAGTTCCAGGGGGCGCGAGCAGTACTTC. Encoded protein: CANSSRGREQYF.